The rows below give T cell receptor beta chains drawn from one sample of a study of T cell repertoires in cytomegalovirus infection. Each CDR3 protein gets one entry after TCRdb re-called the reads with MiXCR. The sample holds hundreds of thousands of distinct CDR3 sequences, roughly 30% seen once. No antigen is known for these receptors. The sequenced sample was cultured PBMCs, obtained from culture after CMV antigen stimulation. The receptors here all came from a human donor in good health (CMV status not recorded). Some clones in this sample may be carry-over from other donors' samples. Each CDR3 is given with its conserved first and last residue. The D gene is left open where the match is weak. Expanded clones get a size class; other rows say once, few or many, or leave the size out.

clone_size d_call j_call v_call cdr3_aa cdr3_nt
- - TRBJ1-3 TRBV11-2 CASSLYGRSSGNTIYF TGTGCCAGCAGCTTATACGGCCGGAGCTCTGGAAACACCATATATTTT
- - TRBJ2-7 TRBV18 CASSPSTYEQYF TGTGCCAGCTCACCGTCTACCTACGAGCAGTACTTC
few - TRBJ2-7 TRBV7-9 CASSFDEASDEQYF TGTGCCAGCAGCTTCGACGAGGCGAGTGACGAGCAGTACTTC
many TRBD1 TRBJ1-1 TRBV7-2 CASSSSGQGIFWGAFF TGTGCCAGCAGCTCCAGTGGACAGGGGATCTTCTGGGGAGCTTTCTTT
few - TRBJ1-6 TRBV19 CASSGEGDSPLHF TGTGCCAGTAGCGGGGAGGGGGATTCACCCCTCCACTTT
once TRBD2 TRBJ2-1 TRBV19 CASSTQLAGGNNEQFF TGTGCCAGTAGTACCCAACTAGCGGGAGGAAACAATGAGCAGTTCTTC
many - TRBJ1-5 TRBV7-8 CASSLAGGHQPQHF TGTGCCAGCAGCTTAGCCGGGGGGCATCAGCCCCAGCATTTT
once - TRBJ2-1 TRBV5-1 CASSSKTSSYNEQFF TGCGCCAGCAGCTCGAAGACTAGCTCCTACAATGAGCAGTTCTTC
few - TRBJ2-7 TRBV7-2 CASSLASLGQYF TGTGCCAGCAGCTTAGCGTCCCTAGGGCAGTACTTC
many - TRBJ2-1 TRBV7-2 CASGGEQFF TGTGCCAGCGGGGGGGAGCAGTTCTTC
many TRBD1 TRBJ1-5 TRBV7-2 CASSLAGGNNQPQHF TGTGCCAGCAGCTTAGCAGGGGGCAACAATCAGCCCCAGCATTTT
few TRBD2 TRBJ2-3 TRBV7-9 CASSPGLGTDSQYF TGTGCCAGCAGCCCGGGACTAGGGACGGATTCGCAGTATTTT
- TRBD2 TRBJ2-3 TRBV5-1 CASSWTSGRAGTDTQYF TGCGCCAGCAGCTGGACTAGCGGGAGGGCCGGGACAGATACGCAGTATTTT
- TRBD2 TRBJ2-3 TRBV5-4 CASSLSGSGNTQYF TGTGCCAGCAGCCTTAGCGGGAGCGGAAATACGCAGTATTTT
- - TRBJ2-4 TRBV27 CASSLDTLAKNIQYF TGTGCCAGCAGTTTAGACACCCTAGCCAAAAACATTCAGTACTTC
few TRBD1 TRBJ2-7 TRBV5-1 CASSRAGTGDEEQYF TGCGCCAGCAGTCGGGCCGGGACAGGGGACGAGGAGCAGTACTTC
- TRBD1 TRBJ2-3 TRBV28 CASSTADRGLLQYF TGTGCCAGCAGCACCGCCGACAGGGGGTTACTACAGTATTTT
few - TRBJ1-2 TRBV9 CASSGNNYGYTF TGTGCCAGCAGCGGGAATAACTATGGCTACACCTTC
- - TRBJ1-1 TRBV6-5 CASRRTVTEAFF TGTGCCAGCAGAAGGACAGTGACTGAAGCTTTCTTT
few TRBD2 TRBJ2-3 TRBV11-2 CASSRFGAGGTDTQYF TGTGCCAGCAGCCGCTTCGGGGCGGGGGGCACAGATACGCAGTATTTT
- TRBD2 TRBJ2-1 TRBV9 CASSVASLAGGPPSYNEQFF TGTGCCAGCAGCGTAGCGTCACTAGCGGGAGGGCCTCCCTCCTACAATGAGCAGTTCTTC
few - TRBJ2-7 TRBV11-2 CASSLVLGQLEQYF TGTGCCAGCAGCTTGGTCCTAGGACAGTTGGAGCAGTACTTC
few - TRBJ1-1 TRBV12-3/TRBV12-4 CASSSLRSAWAEAFF TGTGCCAGCAGTTCCCTCCGGTCCGCGTGGGCTGAAGCTTTCTTT
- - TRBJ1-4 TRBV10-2 CASQESTNEKLFF TGCGCCAGCCAAGAGTCTACTAATGAAAAACTGTTTTTT
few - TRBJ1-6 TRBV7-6 CASSPGPTPNSPLHF TGTGCCAGCAGCCCGGGCCCGACGCCCAATTCACCCCTCCACTTT
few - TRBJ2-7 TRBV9 CASSVGQGAYEQYF TGTGCCAGCAGCGTTGGTCAAGGAGCCTACGAGCAGTACTTC
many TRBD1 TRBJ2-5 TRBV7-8 CASSFRDRETQYF TGTGCCAGCAGCTTCCGGGACAGAGAGACCCAGTACTTC
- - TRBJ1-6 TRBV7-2 CASSSTLIDSPLHF TGTGCCAGCAGCTCTACGCTCATTGATTCACCCCTCCACTTT
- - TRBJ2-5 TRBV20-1 CSAREGTLQETQYF TGCAGTGCTAGAGAGGGGACACTCCAAGAGACCCAGTACTTC
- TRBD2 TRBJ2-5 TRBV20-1 CSARDFREGQETQYF TGCAGTGCTAGAGATTTCAGGGAGGGCCAAGAGACCCAGTACTTC
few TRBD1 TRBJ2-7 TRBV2 CASRGQGDYEQYF TGTGCCAGCAGAGGACAGGGAGACTACGAGCAGTACTTC
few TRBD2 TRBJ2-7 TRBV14 CATAASGSYYEQYF TGTGCCACCGCGGCTAGCGGGAGCTACTACGAGCAGTACTTC
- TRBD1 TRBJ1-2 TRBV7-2 CASSSRTGWDYGYTF TGTGCCAGCAGCTCCCGGACAGGATGGGACTATGGCTACACCTTC
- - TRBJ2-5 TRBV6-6 CASSYPTSLVGQETQYF TGTGCCAGCAGTTACCCTACTTCACTAGTAGGGCAAGAGACCCAGTACTTC
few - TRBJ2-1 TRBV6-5 CASSYNTEQFF TGTGCCAGCAGTTACAACACTGAGCAGTTCTTC
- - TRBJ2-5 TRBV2 CASSTIRDTQYF TGTGCCAGCAGCACGATAAGAGATACCCAGTACTTC
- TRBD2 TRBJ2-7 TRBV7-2 CASSSRTSGYYEQYF TGTGCCAGCAGCTCACGGACTAGCGGATACTACGAGCAGTACTTC